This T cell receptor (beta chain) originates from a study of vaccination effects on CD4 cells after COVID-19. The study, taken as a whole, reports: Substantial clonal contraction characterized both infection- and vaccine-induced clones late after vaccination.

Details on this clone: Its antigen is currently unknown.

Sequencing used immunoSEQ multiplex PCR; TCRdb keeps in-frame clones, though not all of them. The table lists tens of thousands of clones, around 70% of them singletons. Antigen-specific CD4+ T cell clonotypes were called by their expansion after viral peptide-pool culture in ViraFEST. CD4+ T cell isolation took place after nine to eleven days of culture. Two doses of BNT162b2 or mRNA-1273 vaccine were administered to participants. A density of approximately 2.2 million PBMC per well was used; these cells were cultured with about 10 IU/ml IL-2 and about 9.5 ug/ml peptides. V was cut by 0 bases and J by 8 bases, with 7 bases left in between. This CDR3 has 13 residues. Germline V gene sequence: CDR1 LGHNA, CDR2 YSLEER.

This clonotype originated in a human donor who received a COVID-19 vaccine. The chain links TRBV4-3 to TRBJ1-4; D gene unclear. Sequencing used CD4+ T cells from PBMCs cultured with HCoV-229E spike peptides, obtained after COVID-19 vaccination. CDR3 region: CASSQEVVEKLFF. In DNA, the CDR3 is TGCGCCAGCAGCCAAGAAGTTGTAGAAAAACTGTTTTTT.